The clone carrying this T cell receptor beta chain has a count of ten or more. Antigen unknown. One junction end disagrees with the germline gene, perhaps due to a read error. In the source study's methods: CDR3 differences across clinicopathological groups were used to build a distant-metastasis classifier for papillary thyroid cancer. TCRdb redid the clone calls on the PCR reads using MiXCR. The V and J calls follow TCRdb's processing rather than the paper's. The sample records roughly 59,000 clones, roughly 17% being singletons. These data are taken from a study of metastatic and nonmetastatic thyroid tumors. At the level of the study: Repertoires were compared across blood and tumor or nodule tissue from malignant and benign thyroid patients. Study-wide findings and caveats: According to reports, the diversity of TCR beta was significantly higher in malignant thyroid tumors than in benign nodules, and this held in both blood and tumor samples.

Per the germline V gene, CDR1 is SSHAT and CDR2 is FNYEAQ (reference sequence). CDR3 length: 13 amino acids. None of the patients had undergone any treatment ahead of thyroid surgery. Sequencing was performed on blood. The chain carries TRBV7-7 and TRBJ2-1; the match to TRBD2 covers 8 bases. The clonotype originates from a male donor with papillary thyroid cancer or a benign thyroid nodule (not recorded which). Some clones in this sample may be carry-over from other donors' samples. The CDR3 nucleotides are TGTGCTAGCAGTCCCGGGACTAGAAATGAGCAGTTCTTC. Its protein is CASSPGTRNEQFF.